This TCR beta chain was recorded in a study of blood T cells in healthy people across ages. The study's findings and limits: Age brought a roughly linear fall in TCR beta diversity measured per million T cells. Long-lived donors exceeded aged donors in naive CD4+ cells and diversity.

In the case of this clonotype: Antigen: not known.

The CDR3 loop spans 15 amino acids. Germline V gene data show CDR1 as SGHTA and CDR2 as FQGNSA. The ends lost 6 bases at V and 2 bases at J; junction bases unmatched: 6. A sample-barcoded 5' primer and a J-beta primer mix were used in a second PCR of roughly 6 to 12 cycles. All cDNA molecules were each tagged by a template-switch adaptor with 12 random nucleotides. TCRdb reanalysed the 5' RACE reads using MiXCR and keeps one entry per CDR3 protein. This sample yields 650,000 to 1,000,000 distinct CDR3 sequences, of which around half are seen a single time; around 18% belongs to the top ten. No fewer than 7 million PBMCs went into each sample.

The clonotype comes from an elderly man in good health. The sequenced material came from blood. The chain has TRBV7-2 and TRBJ2-3, with 9 nucleotides matching TRBD2. This chain's CDR3 is CASRRLAGNTDTQYF. DNA for the CDR3: TGTGCCAGCAGACGGCTAGCGGGAAACACAGATACGCAGTATTTT.